The clone carrying this T cell receptor (beta chain) was observed a few times. Its antigen remains unknown. This sample is drawn from a study of vaccination and CD4 T cells after COVID-19. Across the study: Every culture used as a control got a CEFX pool, an HIV-1 Nef pool, or no peptide.

Sequencing of the DNA from cultured CD4+ T cells was carried out with the Oncomine TCR Beta short-read assay. MiXCR was run by TCRdb on the PCR reads, yielding one entry per CDR3 protein. Among around 26,000 distinct CDR3 sequences listed, roughly 50% were seen once. The sample's treatment: roughly ten-day PBMC culture with coronavirus spike peptide pools or control peptides (ViraFEST assay). There are 15 residues in the CDR3. From germline, CDR1 is LNHDA and CDR2 SQIVND (reference sequence). V was pared by 2 bases and J by 4 bases, with 13 bases between. The genes are TRBV19 and TRBJ2-3; the D gene is possibly TRBD1 (6 bases). The specimen was CD4+ T cells from blood, cultured in vitro, collected before SARS-CoV-2 vaccination. The clonotype was recovered from a human donor who received a COVID-19 vaccine. The DNA for the CDR3 is TGTGCCAGTAGTATACAGGGGTCCCAGGCAGATACGCAGTATTTT. Translated: CASSIQGSQADTQYF.